The T cell receptor (beta chain) described here comes from a study of T-cell reconstitution after alpha-beta-depleted transplantation in children. This sample's TCRbeta library carried unique molecular identifier barcodes. TCRdb itself ran the PCR reads through MiXCR, one entry per CDR3 protein. The sample has around 480,000 distinct CDR3 sequences; about 33% are singletons. This CDR3 region has 15 residues. Germline V lookup: CDR1 SGHTA, CDR2 FQGNSA. Trimming left V 3 bases short and J 1 base short, with 9 bases between. The V call is TRBV7-2, the J call TRBJ2-2; D is tentatively TRBD1 or TRBD2 (5 bases each). The material sequenced was PBMCs from the stem cell graft donor, taken from the stem cell graft. The source of this sequence is a human donor who donated a stem cell graft to a child with aplastic anemia. The CDR3, as DNA: TGTGCCAGCAGCTTGGGGGTGTTGAACACCGGGGAGCTGTTTTTT. Translated, it gives CASSLGVLNTGELFF.